Below, one T cell receptor (beta chain) is given with its context. This clonotype was found many times. The antigen this receptor binds is unknown. Per-base quality was not reported, and no clone a single base away is much larger than it. This record belongs to a study of T cells in Graves' hyperthyroidism and ophthalmopathy (dated by TCRdb to about 2019). Turning to the overall study: Peripheral blood samples were taken at initial diagnosis, before any treatment was given. TCR V-J signatures able to tell the groups apart were searched for in a discovery cohort of 90 to 100 patients, of whom roughly 42 had Graves' ophthalmopathy and 55 to 65 had stable Graves' hyperthyroidism. The 75 to 100 discovery patients were randomly split 7:3 into training and test sets. Following sampling, methimazole starting at 30 mg daily was given to hyperthyroidism patients, and high-dose intravenous methylprednisolone was given to ophthalmopathy patients. In addition, the study compared T-cell repertoires in thyroid tissue and in blood from several Graves' hyperthyroidism patients. The paper describes TCR Vbeta CDR3 sequencing of 135 peripheral blood samples, made up of under 50 ophthalmopathy patients, around 78 hyperthyroidism patients and 17 progressor patients. Prospective prediction of ophthalmopathy was tested in an independent validation cohort consisting of 18 hyperthyroidism patients and some 17 patients who later progressed to ophthalmopathy. Broad study findings and their caveats: In validation, the model predicted progression to ophthalmopathy a median of 6.5 months before onset, with roughly 70% sensitivity and almost 75% specificity. Blood samples also contained most of the expanded thyroid clonotypes (frequency above 0.001), which suggests that blood repertoires may reflect thyroid immune responses. No statistical method was used to set the sample size in advance, and investigators knew the group allocation. A 13 V-J signature model separated ophthalmopathy from stable hyperthyroidism, with approximately 87% sensitivity and about 81% specificity in cross-validation and 80%/75% in testing.

In the ophthalmopathy patients, disease was moderately to severely active, with a Clinical Activity Score of 3 or more, a NOSPECS grade of 4 or more, and a duration of less than 3 months. Exclusion was applied to patients with uncontrolled infections, other autoimmune diseases, pregnancy or lactation. Clinical symptoms, serum thyroxine and TRAb, thyroid ultrasound, and orbital computed tomography formed the basis for the diagnoses. PBMCs were separated from under 11 ml of fresh peripheral blood using Ficoll-Paque density gradient centrifugation. Trizol reagent was used to extract total RNA, and RNA quality was then checked on an Agilent 2100 Bioanalyzer. From the cysteine through the phenylalanine, the CDR3 covers 16 amino acids. The entry retains the CDR3 DNA only, 48 bases that are in frame from base 1. CDR1 is given as ENHRY and CDR2 as SYGVKD, both from the germline V gene. V is pruned by 0 bases and J by 3 bases, leaving 7 bases of the junction without a gene match.

Amplification of TCR beta CDR3 regions was carried out from RNA transcripts. For the first round of RT-PCR on the TCR CDR3, the HTBI primer set was used together with the Qiagen OneStep RT-PCR kit. The libraries were constructed in a second round of multiplex PCR and then size-selected and purified. Paired-end sequencing of the libraries was performed with 100 bp reads on an Illumina HiSeq2000. Per the authors' processing: SOAPnuke was used to process the raw data, removing reads that contained adapters or uncalled bases, had a mean Phred below 15, or lacked an exact match to the constant primer or identifier. High-quality paired reads were merged using COPE v1.2.5, and each unique nucleotide sequence was defined as a clonotype. MiTCR v1.1 was used to align the clonotypes against IMGT TRBV, TRBD and TRBJ reference segments. Only V-J combinations with frequency above 0.0001, covering 99% to 99.2% of repertoires, were analysed. The TCS score was defined as the ratio of F50 (clonal expansion) to E x V (chaos), calculated using BLOSUM62-based TCRdist between CDR3 peptides within each V-J. Welch's t-statistics and random forest reduced 500 to 550 V-J features to some 14, which were used in a naive Bayes classifier (R e1071). The public reads were run again by TCRdb, first through fastp at Q25 and then through MiXCR, and only productive beta chains were kept. Every distinct CDR3 protein forms one entry, paired with its most common genes and DNA. The V and J calls, along with clone size, are taken from TCRdb and not from the paper's own processing. The sample profile shows hundreds of thousands of distinct CDR3 sequences; approximately 20% of them were found once. Over 45% of the sample is in the top ten clones.

The source is a man in his forties or fifties with Graves' ophthalmopathy. Sequencing was done on a sample of blood. Here the chain combines TRBV10-3 and TRBJ2-5; 7 junctional bases match TRBD2. The CDR3 reads as follows: CAISESSGGVKETQYF. The nucleotides are TGTGCCATCAGTGAGTCCTCGGGGGGAGTGAAAGAGACCCAGTACTTC.